The 31 T cell receptor beta chains listed next were all sequenced from one sample in a study of shared T cell receptors in the human thymus. This table comes from immunoSEQ multiplex PCR, and its TCRdb copy is limited to in-frame clones, with some not included. Here the sample spans about 660,000 clones, roughly 90% being singletons. The sample was also reused in another study, on human thymus T cells.

The specimen sequenced was thymocytes. Source of these receptors: a boy in the first two years of life with a congenital heart defect.

The chain is built from TRBV4-1 and TRBJ2-5; the match to TRBD2 covers 7 bases. With the DNA end fitting TRBJ2-7 better, the J assignment may be wrong. The germline V gene has CDR1 MGHRA and CDR2 YSYEKL. The CDR3 loop spans 13 amino acids. Written as DNA, the CDR3 is TGCGCCATCCCGATTGCGGGAGCCTACGAGCAGTACTTC. It codes for CAIPIAGAYEQYF.

This clone was seen once. The rearrangement links TRBV19 to TRBJ1-5; no reliable D call. Trimming shortened V by 1 base and J by 4 bases, and 8 bases separated the two germline ends. CDR3 length: 14 residues. Germline-derived CDR1 and CDR2 are LNHDA and SQIVND (reference sequence). The DNA for the CDR3 is TGTGCCAGTAGTATAGGGTGGAGTAATCAGCCCCAGCATTTT. It specifies CASSIGWSNQPQHF.

The genes are TRBV9 and TRBJ1-1; unclear D gene. Per the germline V gene, CDR1 is SGDLS and CDR2 is YYNGEE. Trimming removed 4 bases at V and 6 bases at J, with 13 bases between. CDR3 length equals 13 residues. In DNA form, the CDR3 reads TGTGCCAGCAGCCAACCGGGGAGGGCTGAAGCTTTCTTT. Encoded protein: CASSQPGRAEAFF.

The chain recombines TRBV5-1 with TRBJ1-3; TRBD1 matches at 7 bases. The V segment lost 4 bases and the J segment 2 bases; nucleotides outside the gene matches: 6. Germline CDR1 is SGHRS and CDR2 is YFSETQ. This CDR3 region has 15 residues. CDR3 loop: CASSPKTGPGNTIYF. For the CDR3, the DNA is TGCGCCAGCAGCCCCAAGACAGGGCCTGGAAACACCATATATTTT.

The rearrangement links TRBV5-1 to TRBJ1-5; D remains ambiguous. CDR1 is SGHRS, CDR2 YFSETQ, per germline. Trimming pared 0 bases from V and 3 bases from J, leaving 7 bases between. This CDR3 has 14 amino acids. This CDR3 reads CASSLDMSNQPQHF. The CDR3 nucleotides read TGCGCCAGCAGCTTGGACATGTCCAATCAGCCCCAGCATTTT.

V usage is TRBV12-5 and J usage is TRBJ2-7; D possibly corresponds to TRBD1 (6 bases). This CDR3 region has 15 residues. Per the germline V gene, CDR1 is LGHNT and CDR2 is FRNRAP. V lost 2 bases and J 4 bases, leaving 15 bases between the germline ends. The CDR3 here is CASGLSGTSRYEQYF. The CDR3 DNA follows: TGTGCTAGTGGTTTGTCCGGGACAAGTCGATACGAGCAGTACTTC.

The chain recombines TRBV5-1 with TRBJ1-2, with 7 bases identical to TRBD1. The ends lost 0 bases at V and 8 bases at J; junction bases unmatched: 10. Germline CDR1 reads SGHRS; CDR2 reads YFSETQ. This CDR3 has 15 residues. The CDR3 nucleotides are TGCGCCAGCAGCTTGGTTAGGCAGGGGGGCTTCGGCTACACCTTC. It translates to CASSLVRQGGFGYTF.

This chain links TRBV5-6 with TRBJ2-4; unclear D gene. Germline CDR1 and CDR2: SGHDT and YYEEEE. The CDR3 consists of 18 residues. With 7 bases removed from V and 0 bases from J, the gap between germline ends came to 23 bases. The CDR3 nucleotides read TGTGCCAGCGGATTTAGCCACAACTTACCCTTAGCCAAAAACATTCAGTACTTC. It is translated as CASGFSHNLPLAKNIQYF. Combining the CDR3 with reference TRBV5-6 and TRBJ2-4 gives the whole variable domain DAGVTQSPTHLIKTRGQQVTLRCSPKSGHDTVSWYQQALGQGPQFIFQYYEEEERQRGNFPDRFSGHQFPNYSSELNVNALLLGDSALYLCASGFSHNLPLAKNIQYFGAGTRLSVL.

The V call is TRBV2, the J call TRBJ2-3; 14 nucleotides match TRBD2. Germline-derived CDR1 and CDR2 are SNHLY and FYNNEI. The J segment lost 1 base and the V segment lost 2 bases, leaving 8 bases of the junction unmatched. The CDR3 spans 19 residues. The CDR3 protein is CASSECGTSGRWGTDTQYF. CDR3 bases: TGTGCCAGCAGTGAATGTGGGACTAGCGGGAGATGGGGCACAGATACGCAGTATTTT.

The chain recombines TRBV10-3 with TRBJ2-1; 10 nucleotides agree with TRBD1. Per germline, CDR1 ENHRY and CDR2 SYGVKD. The V gene end was trimmed by 3 bases and the J gene end by 9 bases; junction bases not matched to a gene: 11. CDR3 length: 16 residues. The CDR3 protein is CAISEGDRGRRGEQFF. The CDR3 DNA follows: TGTGCCATCAGTGAAGGAGACAGGGGGCGTCGAGGTGAGCAGTTCTTC.

The chain joins TRBV7-9 to TRBJ2-7, with 7 bases aligning to TRBD1. Unmatched junction bases numbered 6, after V lost 5 bases and J lost 2 bases. Germline CDR1 is SEHNR and CDR2 is FQNEAQ (reference sequence). The CDR3 is 14 amino acids. CDR3 nucleotides: TGTGCCAGCAGCCCCCCCGGGACAGCCTACGAGCAGTACTTC. It is translated as CASSPPGTAYEQYF. The full variable domain, with the rest looked up from reference TRBV7-9 and TRBJ2-7, is DTGVSQNPRHKITKRGQNVTFRCDPISEHNRLYWYRQTLGQGPEFLTYFQNEAQLEKSRLLSDRFSAERPKGSFSTLEIQRTEQGDSAMYLCASSPPGTAYEQYFGPGTRLTVT.

The genes are TRBV29-1 and TRBJ2-1, with 9 bases identical to TRBD2. The CDR3 is 17 residues long. The germline V gene has CDR1 SQVTM and CDR2 ANQGSEA. With 6 bases clipped from V and 0 bases from J, the junction kept 12 bases outside the gene matches. CDR3 sequence (DNA): TGCAGCGTGTGTCCTCCTAGCGGGGACAGCTCCTACAATGAGCAGTTCTTC. It codes for CSVCPPSGDSSYNEQFF.

This clone was detected once. V usage is TRBV7-9 and J usage is TRBJ2-4, with 7 bases lining up with TRBD1. The CDR3 runs 15 residues. In germline, CDR1 is SEHNR, CDR2 FQNEAQ (reference sequence). With V trimmed by 4 bases and J by 3 bases, 6 bases remained unmatched. CDR3 coding DNA: TGTGCCAGCAGCTGCCCCGGGACAGACAAAAACATTCAGTACTTC. Protein sequence: CASSCPGTDKNIQYF. Using reference TRBV7-9 and TRBJ2-4 for the parts outside the CDR3, the full variable domain is DTGVSQNPRHKITKRGQNVTFRCDPISEHNRLYWYRQTLGQGPEFLTYFQNEAQLEKSRLLSDRFSAERPKGSFSTLEIQRTEQGDSAMYLCASSCPGTDKNIQYFGAGTRLSVL.

The chain joins TRBV6-5 to TRBJ1-1; 8 bases are a match to TRBD1. V lost 5 bases to trimming and J lost 6 bases; unmatched junction nucleotides: 8. Germline CDR1 reads MNHEY; CDR2 reads SVGAGI. The CDR3 covers 14 residues. CDR3 sequence: CASSQTTGDPEAFF. The DNA for the CDR3 is TGTGCCAGCAGTCAGACGACAGGGGACCCTGAAGCTTTCTTT.

This clone was detected once. The genes are TRBV4-3 and TRBJ2-1, with 16 nucleotides matching TRBD2. Germline-derived CDR1 and CDR2 are LGHNA and YSLEER. V lost 4 bases and J lost 4; bases outside the gene matches: 7. The CDR3 spans 18 residues. The CDR3 DNA is TGCGCCAGCAGCCGGCCGGGGACTAGCGGGAGGGATTACAATGAGCAGTTCTTC. The encoded protein is CASSRPGTSGRDYNEQFF.

This chain links TRBV7-8 with TRBJ2-5, with TRBD1 as a possible D gene (5 bases). Germline lookup yields CDR1 SGHVS and CDR2 FQNEAQ. This CDR3 is 13 amino acids long. V gave up 7 bases and J gave up 1 base, with 10 bases separating them. The chain's CDR3 is CASTVQGQETQYF. The CDR3, as DNA: TGTGCCAGCACAGTCCAGGGCCAAGAGACCCAGTACTTC.

The gene calls are TRBV10-3 and TRBJ2-7; tentatively, D is TRBD2 (6 bases). The CDR3 covers 15 residues. CDR1 ENHRY and CDR2 SYGVKD come from the germline V gene. V lost 0 bases and J lost 4, with 13 bases in between. CDR3 bases: TGTGCCATCAGTGAGTCGAGGGACTCTCGGTACGAGCAGTACTTC. Residues: CAISESRDSRYEQYF.

This rearrangement joins TRBV30 to TRBJ2-5, with 7 bases matching TRBD2. This CDR3 region has 15 residues. Germline V gives CDR1 GTSNPN, CDR2 SVGIG (reference sequence). V was pared by 5 bases and J by 5 bases, with 14 bases of the junction left unmatched. The CDR3 DNA follows: TGTGCCTGGCCCCTGGGGGGGAAACCGAGGGAGACCCAGTACTTC. The encoded protein is CAWPLGGKPRETQYF.

The chain links TRBV21-1 to TRBJ2-7; the table's D call, TRBD1, was not checked against the DNA. TRBV21-1 is termed a pseudogene. The CDR3 spans 15 residues. CDR3 sequence (DNA): TGTGCCAGCAGCAAAGAGAGGACACTGCTCTACGAGCAGTACTTC. Amino acids: CASSKERTLLYEQYF.

The genes are TRBV30 and TRBJ2-3; 12 positions match TRBD2. The germline CDR1 and CDR2 sequences are GTSNPN and SVGIG (reference sequence). This CDR3 contains 17 residues. V dropped 1 base and J dropped 3; count of bases not matched to a gene: 8. The DNA of the CDR3 is TGTGCCTGGAGTGGGCTAGCGGGAGGGCCGGGGACAGATACGCAGTATTTT. Residues: CAWSGLAGGPGTDTQYF. Based on the CDR3 plus reference TRBV30 and TRBJ2-3, the full variable domain is SQTIHQWPATLVQPVGSPLSLECTVEGTSNPNLYWYRQAAGRGLQLLFYSVGIGQISSEVPQNLSASRPQDRQFILSSKKLLLSDSGFYLCAWSGLAGGPGTDTQYFGPGTRLTVL.

The V call is TRBV19, the J call TRBJ2-1; D possibly corresponds to TRBD1 (5 bases). The CDR3 has 17 amino acids. CDR1 and CDR2 (germline): LNHDA, SQIVND (reference sequence). The V and J ends lost 3 bases and 4 bases respectively, with 19 bases between them. Here the CDR3 reads CASSIGLKGMGYNEQFF. CDR3 nucleotides: TGTGCCAGTAGTATTGGGTTAAAGGGGATGGGATACAATGAGCAGTTCTTC.

The chain carries TRBV4-3 and TRBJ2-5; TRBD2 matches at 10 bases. The trim removed 0 bases at V and 3 bases at J, leaving 4 bases unmatched. Looked up from germline, CDR1 is LGHNA and CDR2 is YSLEER. This CDR3 has 16 residues. Here the CDR3 DNA reads TGCGCCAGCAGCCAAGATACCCTAGCGGGAGAAGAGACCCAGTACTTC. It codes for CASSQDTLAGEETQYF.

The chain employs TRBV30 and TRBJ2-3; weak D call: TRBD2 (5 bases). Germline CDR1 is GTSNPN and CDR2 is SVGIG (reference sequence). V was pared by 0 bases and J by 1 base, with 14 bases between. The CDR3 runs to 16 residues. The CDR3 reads CAWSVRGERGTDTQYF. The CDR3 DNA reads as TGTGCCTGGAGTGTACGGGGAGAGAGGGGCACAGATACGCAGTATTTT.

As DNA, the CDR3 is TGTGCCGCCGCAGGATCCTCTGGAAACACCATATATTTT. Amino acids: CAAAGSSGNTIYF. The chain couples TRBV30 to TRBJ1-3; D ambiguous. Per the germline V gene, CDR1 is GTSNPN and CDR2 is SVGIG (reference sequence). V dropped 8 bases and J dropped 0 bases, with 11 bases sitting between them. This CDR3 spans 13 amino acids.

The rearrangement joins TRBV11-2 to TRBJ2-4, with D tentatively TRBD2 (5 bases). From germline, CDR1 is SGHAT and CDR2 FQNNGV. V was cut by 0 bases and J by 0 bases, with 12 bases left in between. The CDR3 is made up of 17 amino acids. In DNA, the CDR3 is TGTGCCAGCAGCTTAGATGCCTCAGGACTAGCCAAAAACATTCAGTACTTC. This codes for CASSLDASGLAKNIQYF.

The rearrangement links TRBV6-1 to TRBJ2-1; possible D gene TRBD2, 6 bases. Looked up from germline, CDR1 is MNHNS and CDR2 is SASEGT. The CDR3 runs 14 residues. Trimming pared 4 bases from V and 6 bases from J, leaving 13 bases between. The CDR3 spells CASSVAREANEQFF. CDR3 DNA sequence: TGTGCCAGCAGTGTGGCGAGGGAGGCCAATGAGCAGTTCTTC.

V usage is TRBV5-4 and J usage is TRBJ1-2; no clear D gene. This CDR3 region has 13 residues. With 4 bases removed from V and 4 bases from J, the gap between germline ends came to 11 bases. Germline assignment: CDR1 SGHNT and CDR2 YYREEE (reference sequence). The CDR3 here is CASSPRDRYGYTF. CDR3 nucleotides: TGTGCCAGCAGCCCCCGGGATCGCTATGGCTACACCTTC. The whole variable domain, remainder taken from reference TRBV5-4 and TRBJ1-2, is ETGVTQSPTHLIKTRGQQVTLRCSSQSGHNTVSWYQQALGQGPQFIFQYYREEENGRGNFPPRFSGLQFPNYSSELNVNALELDDSALYLCASSPRDRYGYTFGSGTRLTVV.

The chain uses TRBV4-1 and TRBJ2-7; 7 bases align to TRBD2. This CDR3 has 16 residues. Germline trimming cut 4 bases from V and 2 bases from J; bases unmatched to any gene: 11. The V gene's germline CDR1 is MGHRA and CDR2 YSYEKL. This CDR3 reads CASSPLIGAGPYEQYF. In nucleotides, the CDR3 is TGCGCCAGCAGCCCATTGATAGGAGCGGGGCCCTACGAGCAGTACTTC.

Concerning this clone: This specimen includes other DNA sequences encoding the same CDR3. This CDR3 is CASSYSGGQGNTEAFF. CDR3 sequence (DNA): TGTGCCAGCAGTTACTCAGGGGGACAGGGGAACACTGAAGCTTTCTTT. The chain is built from TRBV6-5 and TRBJ1-1; 9 nucleotides agree with TRBD1. The V gene's germline CDR1 is MNHEY and CDR2 SVGAGI. V shed 0 bases and J 1 base; nucleotides not matched to a gene: 3. The CDR3 loop spans 16 amino acids.

This chain links TRBV6-4 with TRBJ2-3; 7 bases are a match to TRBD1. Germline lookup yields CDR1 MRHNA and CDR2 SNTAGT. The CDR3 spans 15 residues. V shed 5 bases, J shed 4 bases, and the junction held 9 bases outside the gene matches. The CDR3 DNA sequence: TGTGCCAGCAGTCCTGCACCGACAGGGCCAGATACGCAGTATTTT. Protein product: CASSPAPTGPDTQYF.

The chain has TRBV18 and TRBJ1-2; D is perhaps TRBD1 (6 bases). Per the germline V gene, CDR1 is KGHSH and CDR2 is LQKENI. The CDR3 has 15 amino acids. V was cut by 0 bases and J by 5 bases, with 13 bases left in between. CDR3 sequence reads: CASSPPRDRMYGYTF. The CDR3 DNA sequence: TGTGCCAGCTCACCACCACGAGACAGGATGTATGGCTACACCTTC.